This TCR beta chain derives from a study of PD-L1 blockade in urothelial cancer. Overall study: Each participant's history included 0 to 3 prior chemotherapy regimens.

Sequencing used immunoSEQ multiplex PCR; TCRdb keeps in-frame clones, though not all of them. The table lists tens of thousands of clones, 80% to 85% of them singletons, with roughly 9% in the top ten. Regarding time point: pretreatment peripheral blood. This clone was counted a single time. Trimming removed 6 bases at V and 3 bases at J, with 29 bases between. This CDR3 comprises 19 residues. Germline V CDR1 and CDR2: MNHEY, SMNVEV (reference sequence). This TCR was sampled from a woman in her 70s with urothelial cancer. Here the sequenced sample was PBMCs, taken around atezolizumab (anti-PD-L1) treatment. The V and J genes are TRBV27 and TRBJ1-2; D is unclear. CDR3 in DNA: TGTGCCAGCAGCCAACTAGCGGTCCAGGTGCCATCGCTGGACTATGGCTACACCTTC. It specifies CASSQLAVQVPSLDYGYTF.